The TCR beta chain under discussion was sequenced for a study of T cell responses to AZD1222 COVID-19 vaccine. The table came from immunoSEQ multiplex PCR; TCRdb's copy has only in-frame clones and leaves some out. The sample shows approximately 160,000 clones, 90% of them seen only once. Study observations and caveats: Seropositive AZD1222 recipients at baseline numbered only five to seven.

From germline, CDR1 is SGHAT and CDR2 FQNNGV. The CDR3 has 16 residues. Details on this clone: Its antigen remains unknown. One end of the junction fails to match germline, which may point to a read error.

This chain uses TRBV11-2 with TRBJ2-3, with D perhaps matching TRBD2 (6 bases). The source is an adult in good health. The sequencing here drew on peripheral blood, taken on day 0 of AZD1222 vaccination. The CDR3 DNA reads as TGTGCCAGCAGCCTAGAGGGTCCTAGCGCCACAGATACGCAGTATTTT. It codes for CASSLEGPSATDTQYF.